The sequence of this T cell receptor (beta chain) was determined in a study of T cell responses to AZD1222 COVID-19 vaccine (dated by TCRdb to the early 2020s). Study-wide context: AZD1222 recipients given second doses at about 4 weeks or at about 12 weeks were pooled, since spike-specific TCR depth and breadth were not found to differ between the two schedules. Trial participants were enrolled by age into subgroups of 18-55, 56-69 and 70-plus years, and 148, 28 and 57 TCR-sequenced participants, respectively, were included in these subgroups. A total of 233 trial participants underwent TCR sequencing, of whom about 210 had received two doses of AZD1222 and approximately 25 had received two doses of the MenACWY control vaccine. Broader findings and caveats from the paper: Nearly half of unique spike-specific TCRs reportedly recognized epitopes outside regions mutated in the B.1.351 and B.1.1.7 variants. Because no day 14 peak-response samples were available, the repertoires could be characterized only after the peak T cell response. After two AZD1222 doses, spike-specific TCR breadth and depth were significantly higher than at day 0 and than in MenACWY recipients. Conclusions about previously exposed vaccinees are limited, since just five to seven AZD1222 recipients were seropositive for SARS-CoV-2 at baseline. The 56-69-year group was small, and its depth increase did not reach significance, likely because of low power. Vaccine-associated CD4 TCRs spanned the whole spike protein, with dominant responses in regions 160-218 and 743-854. Most participants were white British and females outnumbered males, and the authors suggested that clonal diversity may have been underestimated.

The germline V gene (reference sequence) gives CDR1 as LNHDA and CDR2 as SQIVND. Unmatched junction bases come to 2, with V trimmed by 1 base and J by 6 bases. The CDR3 sequence holds 13 residues, the cysteine and phenylalanine included. Only CDR3 DNA is held: 39 bases, read in frame from base 1. This clone was seen just once. The specificity of this receptor is unknown. No base quality values were provided; no much bigger clone lies one nucleotide off. The CDR3 regions of human TCRbeta chains were analyzed by immunosequencing. Concerning the study's data processing: Repertoire TCRs were checked for matches against a reference library of SARS-CoV-2-specific TCRs that had been generated using the MIRA antigen-specificity platform. Breadth was defined as the fraction of unique TCRs that were SARS-CoV-2-associated. Depth was defined as the fraction of total T cells that were SARS-CoV-2-associated. Each spike-specific TCR was assigned to its reactive spike region and to a CD4 or CD8 class using the MIRA data. Log10-transformed breadth and depth values were compared by one-way ANOVA with Sidak's multiple comparisons tests. TCRdb mirrors the immuneACCESS table, restricted to in-frame sequences. Some clones are absent from its copies; in checked studies, under half trace to an unresolved V gene, and the reason for the others is unknown. D and trimming come from the DNA, and the V and J calls and clone size come from that table. The table for this sample lists about 97,000 clones; about 88% of them were counted only once. Over 2.5% of the sample lies in the top ten.

The sample's time point label, in plain terms: baseline before first vaccination. The vaccinee samples were drawn from two UK trials, COV001 and COV002, one of which was a single-blind randomized controlled phase 2/3 trial testing AZD1222 (ChAdOx1 nCoV-19) in healthy adults. For TCRbeta chain sequencing, PBMC samples were collected from trial participants at day 0 and at day 28 after the second dose. Sequences were derived from peripheral blood, sampled on day 0 of AZD1222 vaccination. This TCR was sampled from an adult in good health. The rearrangement joined TRBV19 to TRBJ1-2; TRBD1 matches 7 bases in the middle. Read as DNA, the sequence is TGTGCCAGTAGTATAGGTCAGGGGGATGGCTACACCTTC. The resulting protein is CASSIGQGDGYTF. Beyond the CDR3, the reference TRBV19 and TRBJ1-2 genes provide the residues; the full variable domain reads: DGGITQSPKYLFRKEGQNVTLSCEQNLNHDAMYWYRQDPGQGLRLIYYSQIVNDFQKGDIAEGYSVSREKKESFPLTVTSAQKNPTAFYLCASSIGQGDGYTFGSGTRLTVV.